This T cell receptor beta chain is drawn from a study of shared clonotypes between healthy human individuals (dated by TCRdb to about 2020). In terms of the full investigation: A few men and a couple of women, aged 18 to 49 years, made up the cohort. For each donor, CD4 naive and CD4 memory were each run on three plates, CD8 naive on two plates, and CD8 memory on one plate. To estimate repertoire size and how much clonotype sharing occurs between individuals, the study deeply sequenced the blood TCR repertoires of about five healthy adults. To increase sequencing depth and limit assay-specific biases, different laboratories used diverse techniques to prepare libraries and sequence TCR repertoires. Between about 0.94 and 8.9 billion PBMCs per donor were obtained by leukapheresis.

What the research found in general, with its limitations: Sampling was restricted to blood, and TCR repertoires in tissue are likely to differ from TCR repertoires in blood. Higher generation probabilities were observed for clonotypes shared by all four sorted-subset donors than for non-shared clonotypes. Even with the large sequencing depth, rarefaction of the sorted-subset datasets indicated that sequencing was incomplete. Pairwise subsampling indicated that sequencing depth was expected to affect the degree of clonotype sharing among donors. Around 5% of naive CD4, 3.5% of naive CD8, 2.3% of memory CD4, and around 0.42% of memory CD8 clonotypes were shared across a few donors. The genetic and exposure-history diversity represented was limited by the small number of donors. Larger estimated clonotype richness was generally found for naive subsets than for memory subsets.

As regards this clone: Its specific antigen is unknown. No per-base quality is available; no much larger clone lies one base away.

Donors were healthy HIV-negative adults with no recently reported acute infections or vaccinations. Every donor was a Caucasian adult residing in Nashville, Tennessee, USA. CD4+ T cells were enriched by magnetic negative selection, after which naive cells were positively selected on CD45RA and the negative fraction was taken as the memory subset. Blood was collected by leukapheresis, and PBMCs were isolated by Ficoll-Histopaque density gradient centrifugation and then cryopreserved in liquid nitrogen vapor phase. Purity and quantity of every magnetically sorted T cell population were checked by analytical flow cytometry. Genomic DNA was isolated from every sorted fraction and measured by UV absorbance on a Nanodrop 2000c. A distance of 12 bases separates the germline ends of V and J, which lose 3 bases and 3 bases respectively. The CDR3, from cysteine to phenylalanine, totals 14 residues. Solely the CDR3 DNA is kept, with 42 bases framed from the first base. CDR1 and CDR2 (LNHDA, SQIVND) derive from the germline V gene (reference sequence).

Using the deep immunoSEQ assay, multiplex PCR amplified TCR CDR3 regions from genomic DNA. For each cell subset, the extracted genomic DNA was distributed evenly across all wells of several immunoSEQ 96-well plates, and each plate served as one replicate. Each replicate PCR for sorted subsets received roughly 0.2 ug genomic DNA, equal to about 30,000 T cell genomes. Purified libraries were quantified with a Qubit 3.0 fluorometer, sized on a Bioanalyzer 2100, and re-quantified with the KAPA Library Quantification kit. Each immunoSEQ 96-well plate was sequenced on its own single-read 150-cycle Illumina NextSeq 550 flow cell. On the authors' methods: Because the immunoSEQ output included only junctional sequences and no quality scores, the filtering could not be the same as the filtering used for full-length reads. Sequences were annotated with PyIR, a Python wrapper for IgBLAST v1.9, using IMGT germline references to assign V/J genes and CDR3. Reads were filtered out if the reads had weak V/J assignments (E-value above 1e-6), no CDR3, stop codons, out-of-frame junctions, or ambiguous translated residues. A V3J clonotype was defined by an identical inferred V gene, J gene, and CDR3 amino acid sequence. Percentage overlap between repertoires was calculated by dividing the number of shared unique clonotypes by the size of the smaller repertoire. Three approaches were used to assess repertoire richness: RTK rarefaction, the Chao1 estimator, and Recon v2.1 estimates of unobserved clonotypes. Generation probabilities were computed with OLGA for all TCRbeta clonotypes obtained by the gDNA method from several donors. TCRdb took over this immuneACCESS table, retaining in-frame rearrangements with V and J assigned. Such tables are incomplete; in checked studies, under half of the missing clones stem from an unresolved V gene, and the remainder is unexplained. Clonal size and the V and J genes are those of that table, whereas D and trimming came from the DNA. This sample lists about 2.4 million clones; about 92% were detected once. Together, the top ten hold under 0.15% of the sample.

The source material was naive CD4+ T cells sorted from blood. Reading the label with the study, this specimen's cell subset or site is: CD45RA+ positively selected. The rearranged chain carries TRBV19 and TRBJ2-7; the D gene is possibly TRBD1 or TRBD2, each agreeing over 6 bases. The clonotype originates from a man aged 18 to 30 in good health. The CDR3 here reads CASSIKEGGYEQYF. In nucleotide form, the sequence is TGTGCCAGTAGTATCAAGGAGGGGGGCTACGAGCAGTACTTC.